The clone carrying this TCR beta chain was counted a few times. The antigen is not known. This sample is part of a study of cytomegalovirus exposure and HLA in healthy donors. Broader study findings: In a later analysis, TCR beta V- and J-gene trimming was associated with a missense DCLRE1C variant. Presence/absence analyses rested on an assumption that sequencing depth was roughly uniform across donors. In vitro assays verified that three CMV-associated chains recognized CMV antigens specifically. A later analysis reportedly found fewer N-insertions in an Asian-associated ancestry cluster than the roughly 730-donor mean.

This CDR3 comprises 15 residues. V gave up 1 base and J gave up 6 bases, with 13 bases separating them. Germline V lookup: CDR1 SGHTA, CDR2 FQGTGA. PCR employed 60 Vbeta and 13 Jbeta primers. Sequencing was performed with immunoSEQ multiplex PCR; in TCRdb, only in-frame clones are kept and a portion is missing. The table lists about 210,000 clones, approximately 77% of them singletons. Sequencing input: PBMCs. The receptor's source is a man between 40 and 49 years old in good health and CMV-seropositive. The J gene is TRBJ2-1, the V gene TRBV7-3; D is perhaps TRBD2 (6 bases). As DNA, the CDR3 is TGTGCCAGCAGCTTAAGCACGACTAGGTTCAATGAGCAGTTCTTC. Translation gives CASSLSTTRFNEQFF.